This T cell receptor beta chain was found in a study of CD8+ T cells in alopecia areata. Extraction of RNA preceded its reverse transcription into cDNA, which served as the sequencing template. Using immunoSEQ multiplex PCR, the repertoire was profiled, and TCRdb retains in-frame clones only, with some absent. Here the sample spans approximately 89,000 clones, roughly 51% being singletons. The V and J ends lost 2 bases and 2 bases respectively, with 8 bases between them. The CDR3 runs to 14 residues. The germline CDR1 and CDR2 sequences are SGHTA and FQGNSA. Sequenced sample: NKG2D-high CD8+ T cells sorted from blood. The TCR was taken from a human donor with alopecia areata. The rearrangement links TRBV7-2 to TRBJ2-3, with unresolved D. In DNA form, the CDR3 reads TGTGCCAGCAGCTTACTGGGATCCACAGATACGCAGTATTTT. Translated, it gives CASSLLGSTDTQYF.